This TCR beta chain was profiled in a study of Graves' ophthalmopathy and Graves' hyperthyroidism. Certain patients were not enrolled. These were patients with other autoimmune diseases, uncontrolled infections, pregnancy or lactation. Amplifying from RNA transcripts, the study obtained TCR beta CDR3 regions. In the first round, RT-PCR was carried out with HTBI primers, and a multiplex PCR formed the second round. MiXCR, run by TCRdb on the multiplex PCR reads, gives a single entry per CDR3 protein. In the table there are approximately 1.2 million distinct CDR3 sequences, about 38% of which are singletons. Regarding this clonotype: Its antigen is undetermined.

Regarding the study as a whole: Most thyroid clonotypes expanded beyond 0.001 frequency were also found in blood. For separating ophthalmopathy from stable hyperthyroidism, a 13-signature model gave approximately 90% sensitivity and 80% to 84% specificity.

Trimming pared 4 bases from V and 4 bases from J, leaving 16 bases between. Germline-derived CDR1 and CDR2 are SNHLY and FYNNEI. The CDR3 has 15 residues. This sequence joins TRBV2 and TRBJ1-2; possible D gene TRBD1, 5 bases. This receptor was identified in an adult man with Graves' hyperthyroidism. Sequenced input: peripheral blood or thyroid tissue (not recorded which). The CDR3 DNA sequence: TGTGCCAGCAGTGCGGCGGGGGGAAGCTCCTATGGCTACACCTTC. The encoded protein is CASSAAGGSSYGYTF.